The next 25 T cell receptor beta chains were all read from a single sample in a study of blood T cell repertoires in COVID-19. Measured with immunoSEQ multiplex PCR; TCRdb has only the in-frame clones, and not every one. The sample comprises some 100,000 clones, approximately 89% of which are singletons, and 10% to 13% rests with the top ten. The specimen was peripheral blood. The receptors originated from a man in his fifties or sixties with acute or convalescent COVID-19.

The chain joins TRBV3-1 (or the pseudogene TRBV3-2) to TRBJ2-7; TRBD1 is a possible D gene (5 bases). CDR3 length equals 17 residues. Trimming removed 4 bases from V and 2 bases from J, with 21 bases in between. The V gene's germline CDR1 is LGHDT and CDR2 YNNKEL (reference sequence). CDR3 sequence: CASSPPRGGRQTYEQYF. CDR3 DNA: TGTGCCAGCAGCCCACCTAGGGGCGGACGTCAGACCTACGAGCAGTACTTC.

This chain connects TRBV4-1 to TRBJ2-7; the match to TRBD1 covers 7 bases. Trimming cost V 1 base and J 0 bases; bases outside gene matches: 3. CDR1 is MGHRA, CDR2 YSYEKL, per germline. CDR3 length equals 15 residues. In DNA, the CDR3 is TGCGCCAGCAGCCAAGGGACAGGAAGCTCCTACGAGCAGTACTTC. Protein product: CASSQGTGSSYEQYF.

This clone came up once. This chain links TRBV29-1 with TRBJ2-7, with 9 bases aligning to TRBD1. V lost 3 bases to trimming and J lost 1 base; unmatched junction nucleotides: 1. Germline-derived CDR1 and CDR2 are SQVTM and ANQGSEA. CDR3 size: 13 residues. CDR3 sequence reads: CSVETGGSYEQYF. The CDR3 DNA sequence: TGCAGCGTTGAGACAGGGGGTTCCTACGAGCAGTACTTC.

The chain uses TRBV7-8 and TRBJ2-3; 13 bases are shared with TRBD2. In germline, CDR1 is SGHVS, CDR2 FQNEAQ. With V trimmed by 0 bases and J by 13 bases, 13 bases remained unmatched. The CDR3 has 17 amino acids. The CDR3 nucleotides are TGTGCCAGCAGCTTAGCCCCCCCGACTAGCGGGAGGACCATCGAGTATTTT. This sequence encodes CASSLAPPTSGRTIEYF.

The chain couples TRBV18 to TRBJ1-3; 8 positions agree with TRBD1. V lost 2 bases, J lost 4 bases, and 7 bases stayed unmatched. The CDR3 spans 16 residues. Germline lookup yields CDR1 KGHSH and CDR2 LQKENI. In DNA form, the CDR3 reads TGTGCCAGCTCACCAGGTGCTGGACAGGGAGGAAACACCATATATTTT. Translated, it gives CASSPGAGQGGNTIYF.

This rearrangement joins TRBV5-1 to TRBJ1-2; D gene ambiguous. The CDR3 runs 12 residues. Between the trimmed V and J ends, which lost 5 bases and 4 bases, there was a span of 9 bases. The germline CDR1 and CDR2 sequences are SGHRS and YFSETQ. CDR3 in amino acids: CASRGESYGYTF. The DNA for the CDR3 is TGCGCCAGCAGGGGAGAAAGCTATGGCTACACCTTC.

The chain couples TRBV4-1 to TRBJ2-2, with TRBD1 identical over 7 bases. Germline V gene sequence: CDR1 MGHRA, CDR2 YSYEKL. The junction had 5 bases not matched to a gene; V was cut back by 5 bases and J by 5 bases. The CDR3 has 14 residues. The CDR3 region has the DNA TGCGCCAGCAGCGAAACGACAGGGACCGGGGAGCTGTTTTTT. Its translation is CASSETTGTGELFF.

The chain couples TRBV7-2 to TRBJ1-6; 7 bases are shared with TRBD1. Per germline, CDR1 SGHTA and CDR2 FQGNSA. CDR3 length: 14 amino acids. V shed 6 bases, J shed 7 bases, and the junction held 6 bases outside the gene matches. The CDR3, as DNA: TGTGCCAGCAGGAGACAGGGCGTAAATTCACCCCTCCACTTT. Translation gives CASRRQGVNSPLHF.

The rearrangement joins TRBV3-1 (or the pseudogene TRBV3-2) to TRBJ2-1, with D perhaps matching TRBD2 (6 bases). V was shortened by 4 bases and J by 2 bases, with 12 bases between the two germline ends. The CDR3 runs to 15 residues. CDR1 and CDR2 from the germline V gene are LGHDT and YNNKEL (reference sequence). CDR3 residues: CASSLGTGAYNEQFF. The DNA of the CDR3 is TGTGCCAGCAGCCTCGGGACTGGTGCCTACAATGAGCAGTTCTTC.

The rearrangement links TRBV11-3 to TRBJ2-7; D is uncertain. Per germline, CDR1 SGHNT and CDR2 YENEEA. The CDR3 is 11 amino acids. Trimming cost V 5 bases and J 7 bases, with 9 bases left between them. DNA for the CDR3: TGTGCCAGCAGCATCGACTCTGAGCAGTACTTC. The encoded protein is CASSIDSEQYF.

The chain couples TRBV19 to TRBJ2-5, with TRBD2 identical over 9 bases. The germline gives CDR1 LNHDA, CDR2 SQIVND (reference sequence). The junction had 9 bases not matched to a gene; V was cut back by 6 bases and J by 4 bases. The CDR3 is made up of 15 amino acids. Here the CDR3 reads CASSRTSVGVETQYF. The CDR3 DNA sequence: TGTGCCAGTAGCCGGACTAGCGTAGGTGTAGAGACCCAGTACTTC.

V gene TRBV3-1 (or the pseudogene TRBV3-2) combines with J gene TRBJ2-4; 7 bases are a match to TRBD2. Germline V gene lookup returns CDR1 LGHDT and CDR2 YNNKEL (reference sequence). The CDR3 has 13 residues. V dropped 5 bases and J dropped 9; count of bases not matched to a gene: 7. CDR3 in amino acids: CASSYGRGVIQYF. CDR3 bases: TGTGCCAGCAGCTACGGACGGGGGGTCATTCAGTACTTC.

The V gene is TRBV6-1, the J gene TRBJ2-5; 8 bases match TRBD1. This CDR3 comprises 17 residues. CDR1 is MNHNS, CDR2 SASEGT, per germline. Trimming cost V 3 bases and J 5 bases; bases outside gene matches: 14. The chain's CDR3 is CASSDGIQGALSETQYF. Here the CDR3 DNA reads TGTGCCAGCAGTGATGGGATCCAGGGGGCCCTGTCCGAGACCCAGTACTTC.

The chain combines TRBV27 with TRBJ2-7; the D is unclear. The germline V gene encodes CDR1 MNHEY and CDR2 SMNVEV (reference sequence). CDR3 length: 13 residues. V was shortened by 2 bases and J by 2 bases, with 7 bases between the two germline ends. The CDR3 reads CASSLDTTYEQYF. The CDR3 nucleotides read TGTGCCAGCAGTTTAGACACGACCTACGAGCAGTACTTC.

The rearrangement uses TRBV24-1 and TRBJ2-1; D is possibly TRBD1 (6 bases). Germline V gene data show CDR1 as KGHDR and CDR2 as SFDVKD. The CDR3 consists of 12 residues. The V end lost 3 bases, the J end lost 9 bases, and 8 bases lay between the germline ends. CDR3 DNA sequence: TGTGCCACCAGTGATGCGACAGGTGAGCAGTTCTTC. This sequence encodes CATSDATGEQFF.

V is TRBV7-2 and J is TRBJ2-7; the D gene is possibly TRBD1 (5 bases). V lost 3 bases to trimming and J lost 3 bases, with 15 bases between them. CDR1 and CDR2 from the germline V gene are SGHTA and FQGNSA. The CDR3 is 15 amino acids. The DNA of the CDR3 is TGTGCCAGCAGCTTGGGGCCCGTGGGATTCTACGAGCAGTACTTC. As protein: CASSLGPVGFYEQYF.

The chain employs TRBV19 and TRBJ2-7, with 8 bases lining up with TRBD2. The V segment lost 7 bases and the J segment 0 bases; nucleotides outside the gene matches: 5. This CDR3 contains 14 residues. Germline lookup yields CDR1 LNHDA and CDR2 SQIVND (reference sequence). The CDR3 nucleotides are TGTGCCAGTAAGAATAGCGGGGTCTCCTACGAGCAGTACTTC. It yields the protein CASKNSGVSYEQYF.

The chain carries TRBV6-1 and TRBJ2-7; D gene uncertain. The germline V gene encodes CDR1 MNHNS and CDR2 SASEGT. CDR3 length: 13 amino acids. Trimming took 2 bases from V and 5 from J, leaving 10 bases between them. The CDR3 region is CASSEPYGDEQYF. CDR3 sequence (DNA): TGTGCCAGCAGTGAACCGTATGGAGACGAGCAGTACTTC.

This clone is a singleton in its sample. The V call is TRBV7-9, the J call TRBJ2-3; possibly TRBD2 for D (6 bases). The V gene lost 5 bases and the J gene lost 4 bases, with 10 bases spanning the gap. The length of the CDR3 is 13 residues. Germline lookup yields CDR1 SEHNR and CDR2 FQNEAQ (reference sequence). Written as DNA, the CDR3 is TGTGCCAGCAGCGGCGGGGTCGCAGATACGCAGTATTTT. Translated: CASSGGVADTQYF.

V usage is TRBV29-1 and J usage is TRBJ2-3, with 8 bases aligning to TRBD2. CDR1 and CDR2 from the germline V gene are SQVTM and ANQGSEA. This CDR3 comprises 14 residues. The V segment lost 4 bases and the J segment 2 bases; nucleotides outside the gene matches: 5. CDR3 residues: CSVAIAGPTDTQYF. CDR3 coding DNA: TGCAGCGTTGCCATAGCGGGACCCACAGATACGCAGTATTTT.

This chain links TRBV30 with TRBJ2-2; 12 nucleotides align to TRBD2. This CDR3 comprises 17 residues. V lost 2 bases, J lost 5 bases, and 9 bases stayed unmatched. Germline values: CDR1 GTSNPN, CDR2 SVGIG (reference sequence). The CDR3 is CAWSTSGRMRVTGELFF. In DNA, the CDR3 is TGTGCCTGGAGTACTAGCGGGAGGATGAGAGTAACCGGGGAGCTGTTTTTT.

This clone was seen only once. The chain couples TRBV18 to TRBJ2-1; 8 positions match TRBD2. CDR3 length: 16 amino acids. Germline CDR1 is KGHSH and CDR2 is LQKENI. V was pared by 0 bases and J by 5 bases, with 6 bases of the junction left unmatched. CDR3 sequence reads: CASSPPTGRANNEQFF. The CDR3 coding sequence is TGTGCCAGCTCACCACCGACCGGGAGGGCTAACAATGAGCAGTTCTTC.

This clone was seen just once. The genes are TRBV2 and TRBJ1-1; 7 bases align to TRBD1. The CDR3 contains 14 residues. Germline CDR1 SNHLY, CDR2 FYNNEI. With 3 bases clipped from V and 6 bases from J, the junction kept 7 bases outside the gene matches. CDR3 DNA sequence: TGTGCCAGCAGTGATCCCAACAGGGGACCTGAAGCTTTCTTT. This codes for CASSDPNRGPEAFF.

The chain employs TRBV29-1 and TRBJ2-7, with D maybe TRBD2 (5 bases). Germline V gene data show CDR1 as SQVTM and CDR2 as ANQGSEA. The V end was cut by 4 bases, the J end by 0 bases, with 7 bases between. The CDR3 is 12 residues long. The CDR3 region is CSVVRDSYEQYF. As DNA, the CDR3 is TGCAGCGTTGTACGGGACTCCTACGAGCAGTACTTC.

The chain uses TRBV4-1 and TRBJ2-2; 12 bases fit TRBD2. The CDR3 contains 16 residues. V dropped 1 base and J dropped 6; count of bases not matched to a gene: 3. Germline CDR1 MGHRA, CDR2 YSYEKL. This CDR3 reads CASSQVSSGRAGELFF. The CDR3 DNA follows: TGCGCCAGCAGCCAAGTTTCTAGCGGGAGGGCCGGGGAGCTGTTTTTT.